These 21 T cell receptor beta chains share one sample of origin, sequenced in a study of shared T cell receptors in the human thymus. Method: immunoSEQ multiplex PCR; TCRdb's copy keeps in-frame clones and lacks some. The repertoire holds 600,000 or so clones, with 70% to 90% as singletons. This sample was also put to use in a study of human thymus T cells.

The sequenced sample consisted of thymocytes. These TCRs come from a boy in the first two years of life with a congenital heart defect.

This chain uses TRBV2 with TRBJ1-6, with TRBD1 identical over 8 bases. This CDR3 has 13 amino acids. Germline values: CDR1 SNHLY, CDR2 FYNNEI. The V and J ends lost 7 bases and 10 bases, in that order; junction bases with no gene match: 6. DNA for the CDR3: TGTGCCAGCAAGGACAGGGTAGGGTCACCCCTCCACTTT. Its protein is CASKDRVGSPLHF. Full variable domain (outside the CDR3, taken from reference TRBV2 and TRBJ1-6): EPEVTQTPSHQVTQMGQEVILRCVPISNHLYFYWYRQILGQKVEFLVSFYNNEISEKSEIFDDQFSVERPDGSNFTLKIRSTKLEDSAMYFCASKDRVGSPLHFGNGTRLTVT.

This clone was seen a few times. The genes are TRBV4-3 and TRBJ1-3, with unresolved D. Germline CDR1 reads LGHNA; CDR2 reads YSLEER. The V end was cut by 3 bases, the J end by 0 bases, with 12 bases between. The CDR3 extends over 16 amino acids. CDR3 sequence reads: CASSHDRRDSGNTIYF. CDR3 sequence (DNA): TGCGCCAGCAGCCATGACCGTCGGGACTCTGGAAACACCATATATTTT.

This clone has more than one count but fewer than ten. In DNA form, the CDR3 reads TGTGCCAGTAGTATTCTCGATGATAGCTCCTACGAGCAGTACTTC. Amino acids: CASSILDDSSYEQYF. This rearrangement joins TRBV19 to TRBJ2-7, with no clear D. The CDR3 covers 15 residues. Germline CDR1 LNHDA, CDR2 SQIVND (reference sequence). With 3 bases removed from V and 0 bases from J, the gap between germline ends came to 12 bases.

The rearrangement uses TRBV11-3 and TRBJ1-5, with D possibly TRBD1 on 5 matching bases. The germline V and J ends were trimmed by 6 bases and 5 bases, with 14 bases remaining between them. This CDR3 has 14 amino acids. CDR1 and CDR2 (germline): SGHNT, YENEEA. The CDR3 here is CASSDCGGDQPQHF. The CDR3 DNA is TGTGCCAGCAGTGACTGTGGAGGGGATCAGCCCCAGCATTTT.

Here the CDR3 DNA reads TGTGCCAGCAGCGCCTATCATGTGCGGGAGGAGGGCAATGAGCAGTTCTTC. As protein: CASSAYHVREEGNEQFF. V usage is TRBV7-6 and J usage is TRBJ2-1; 8 bases map to TRBD2. Germline lookup yields CDR1 SGHVS and CDR2 FNYEAQ. Germline trimming cut 5 bases from V and 6 bases from J; bases unmatched to any gene: 15. CDR3 length: 17 residues.

The genes are TRBV28 and TRBJ2-7; tentatively, D is TRBD1 (6 bases). In germline, CDR1 is MDHEN, CDR2 SYDVKM. Deletions cut 7 bases from V and 3 bases from J, with 19 bases between. CDR3 size: 15 residues. The CDR3 region has the DNA TGTGCCAGCACCCAAAAGGTGGGACATAGCTACGAGCAGTACTTC. It codes for CASTQKVGHSYEQYF.

The genes are TRBV10-3 and TRBJ2-1; the D is unclear. The CDR3 totals 12 residues. Germline V gene sequence: CDR1 ENHRY, CDR2 SYGVKD. V was trimmed by 2 bases and J by 12 bases, leaving 11 bases between them. The CDR3 protein is CAISEPRDGQFF. The DNA of the CDR3 is TGTGCCATCAGTGAGCCTAGAGATGGGCAGTTCTTC.

The chain recombines TRBV27 with TRBJ2-5; possible D gene TRBD2, 5 bases. Germline CDR1 MNHEY, CDR2 SMNVEV (reference sequence). Trimming cost V 2 bases and J 2 bases, with 12 bases left between them. The CDR3 has 15 amino acids. CDR3 region: CASSLRGEWQETQYF. Written as DNA, the CDR3 is TGTGCCAGCAGTTTACGGGGAGAATGGCAAGAGACCCAGTACTTC.

The J gene is TRBJ2-7, the V gene TRBV5-4; D is possibly TRBD2 (5 bases). V lost 4 bases to trimming and J lost 0 bases, with 11 bases between them. CDR1 and CDR2 (germline): SGHNT, YYREEE (reference sequence). The CDR3 is 14 residues long. The CDR3 sequence: CASSQDGLSYEQYF. CDR3 bases: TGTGCCAGCAGCCAGGACGGACTCTCCTACGAGCAGTACTTC.

V and J are TRBV15 and TRBJ2-3; TRBD2 might be the D (5 bases). The germline V gene has CDR1 LNHNV and CDR2 YYDKDF (reference sequence). The CDR3 consists of 18 residues. Trimming cost V 5 bases and J 0 bases, with 21 bases left between them. The CDR3 sequence: CATSPGASRSVSTDTQYF. The CDR3 nucleotides are TGTGCCACCAGCCCCGGCGCTAGCAGATCAGTAAGCACAGATACGCAGTATTTT.

V and J are TRBV30 and TRBJ2-3, with TRBD1 matching 7 bases. The CDR3 totals 15 residues. V trimming: 3 bases; J trimming: 0 bases; junction bases outside the gene matches: 6. The germline CDR1 and CDR2 sequences are GTSNPN and SVGIG (reference sequence). CDR3 sequence reads: CAWSETGPSTDTQYF. Written as DNA, the CDR3 is TGTGCCTGGAGCGAGACAGGGCCTAGCACAGATACGCAGTATTTT. The variable domain in full, with the rest retrieved from reference TRBV30 and TRBJ2-3, is SQTIHQWPATLVQPVGSPLSLECTVEGTSNPNLYWYRQAAGRGLQLLFYSVGIGQISSEVPQNLSASRPQDRQFILSSKKLLLSDSGFYLCAWSETGPSTDTQYFGPGTRLTVL.

The rearrangement joins TRBV7-4 to TRBJ2-7; 7 bases are a match to TRBD1. Unmatched junction bases numbered 3, after V lost 2 bases and J lost 5 bases. Germline CDR1 SGHVT, CDR2 SQSDAQ. The CDR3 runs 13 residues. The CDR3 DNA sequence: TGTGCCAGCAGCTTAAAGGGGGCTGACGAGCAGTACTTC. Translation: CASSLKGADEQYF.

This clone was seen a few times. V is TRBV4-3 and J is TRBJ2-1; possible D gene TRBD2, 6 bases. Trimming cost V 0 bases and J 7 bases, with 13 bases left between them. This CDR3 has 15 residues. Germline CDR1 LGHNA, CDR2 YSLEER. The CDR3 DNA reads as TGCGCCAGCAGCCAAGACGGGGGAAGAAGGAATGAGCAGTTCTTC. It specifies CASSQDGGRRNEQFF.

The gene calls are TRBV7-2 and TRBJ2-7, with 12 bases matching TRBD1. Germline CDR1 is SGHTA and CDR2 is FQGNSA. Trimming cost V 1 base and J 6 bases; bases outside gene matches: 13. The CDR3 runs to 18 residues. This chain's CDR3 is CASSLVEGPGQGASEQYF. In DNA, the CDR3 is TGTGCCAGCAGCTTAGTCGAGGGCCCGGGACAGGGGGCAAGCGAGCAGTACTTC.

This sequence joins TRBV7-9 and TRBJ1-5; 7 bases align to TRBD1. The CDR3 loop spans 17 amino acids. The V gene's germline CDR1 is SEHNR and CDR2 FQNEAQ (reference sequence). V dropped 1 base and J dropped 4; count of bases not matched to a gene: 10. DNA for the CDR3: TGTGCCAGCAGCTTAGAAGAGACAGGGTCTGGTAATCAGCCCCAGCATTTT. Translated: CASSLEETGSGNQPQHF.

Turning to this clone: At one boundary the junction diverges from the germline segment, which might be a read error. The same CDR3 arises from other DNA sequences in this sample as well. The chain couples TRBV2 to TRBJ1-6; D is perhaps TRBD1 (6 bases). The CDR3 is 14 amino acids. Germline V CDR1 and CDR2: SNHLY, FYNNEI. The CDR3 DNA sequence: TGTGCCAGCAGGAAGGACAGTAGCAATTCCCCCCTCCACTTT. It is translated as CASRKDSSNSPLHF.

This rearrangement joins TRBV5-1 to TRBJ2-1, with D tentatively TRBD2 (5 bases). There are 14 residues in the CDR3. Trimming took 4 bases from V and 2 from J, leaving 10 bases between them. In germline, CDR1 is SGHRS, CDR2 YFSETQ. The CDR3 DNA reads TGCGCCAGCAGCGAACTAGTGACCTACAATGAGCAGTTCTTC. Its translation: CASSELVTYNEQFF.

This chain links TRBV2 with TRBJ2-1; TRBD2 matches at 9 bases. The CDR3 is 14 amino acids. CDR1 and CDR2 (germline): SNHLY, FYNNEI. V trimming: 5 bases; J trimming: 10 bases; junction bases outside the gene matches: 9. The CDR3 sequence is CASSSGTSKDEQFF. The CDR3 nucleotides are TGTGCCAGCAGTTCCGGGACTAGCAAGGACGAGCAGTTCTTC.

The CDR3 nucleotides are TGTGCCAGCAGTTACTCACAGTGGAATGAGCAGTTCTTC. Translated: CASSYSQWNEQFF. The chain links TRBV6-5 to TRBJ2-1; D call uncertain. This CDR3 region has 13 residues. Trimming removed 0 bases from V and 7 bases from J, with 7 bases in between. From germline, CDR1 is MNHEY and CDR2 SVGAGI.

This rearrangement joins TRBV27 to TRBJ1-4; 10 bases agree with TRBD1. The CDR3 totals 15 residues. The germline V gene has CDR1 MNHEY and CDR2 SMNVEV (reference sequence). The trim removed 6 bases at V and 6 bases at J, leaving 7 bases unmatched. The DNA for the CDR3 is TGTGCCAGCAGAATCTCCGGGACAGGGGATGAAAAACTGTTTTTT. Encoded protein: CASRISGTGDEKLFF.

The V call is TRBV30, the J call TRBJ2-7, with D maybe TRBD1 (6 bases). The CDR3 has 11 amino acids. V shed 8 bases and J shed 3 bases, with 11 bases lying between them. Germline V gene lookup returns CDR1 GTSNPN and CDR2 SVGIG (reference sequence). The chain's CDR3 is CAGHRDYEQYF. DNA for the CDR3: TGTGCCGGACACAGGGACTACGAGCAGTACTTC. The complete variable domain, with remaining parts taken from reference TRBV30 and TRBJ2-7, reads SQTIHQWPATLVQPVGSPLSLECTVEGTSNPNLYWYRQAAGRGLQLLFYSVGIGQISSEVPQNLSASRPQDRQFILSSKKLLLSDSGFYLCAGHRDYEQYFGPGTRLTVT.